These T cell receptor beta chains were read from a single sample in a study of T cell changes during pregnancy in multiple sclerosis. The table came from immunoSEQ multiplex PCR; TCRdb's copy has only in-frame clones and leaves some out. The sample holds about 20,000 clones; 85% to 90% are singletons and the top ten take about 14%. The source was CD8+ T cells from peripheral blood mononuclear cells, collected in the third trimester of pregnancy. Every receptor here comes from a female donor in good health, enrolled as a control in a pregnancy study. CDR3s include the opening cysteine and the closing phenylalanine or tryptophan. The D gene is left open where the match is weak. Only part of the rows carry a size: once, few, many, or a class if the clone is expanded.

TRBD1	TRBV10-2	few	TRBJ1-4	TGCGCCAGCAGACCCGGGACAGGGGTTGAAAAACTGTTTTTT	CASRPGTGVEKLFF
TRBD2	TRBV4-1	once	TRBJ2-7	TGCGCCAGCAGCCAAACGGCTAGCGGGGGCTACGAGCAGTACTTC	CASSQTASGGYEQYF
TRBD1	TRBV9	NA	TRBJ1-6	TGTGCCAGCAGCGTAGGAGGACAGGGGAATAATTCACCCCTCCACTTT	CASSVGGQGNNSPLHF
NA	TRBV6-4	NA	TRBJ1-2	TGTGCCAGCAGTGAAATCGGGCAGGGGTTAATGGGACATGGCTACACCTTC	CASSEIGQGLMGHGYTF
NA	TRBV27	NA	TRBJ1-5	TGTGCCAGCAGTCTTCAGGGTGGGAATCAGCCCCAGCATTTT	CASSLQGGNQPQHF
NA	TRBV28	NA	TRBJ1-5	TGTGCCAGCAGTTTTCTCCAGTATTATCAGCCCCAGCATTTT	CASSFLQYYQPQHF
NA	TRBV6-6	NA	TRBJ2-1	TGTGCCAGCAGTTACGGGGAGTACAATGAGCAGTTCTTC	CASSYGEYNEQFF
TRBD2	TRBV7-8	NA	TRBJ2-1	TGTGCCAGCAGCTCGGGACTAGGGGGCAATGAGCAGTTCTTC	CASSSGLGGNEQFF
NA	TRBV28	NA	TRBJ2-2	TGTGCCAGCAGTTTCGATGGGCCCGGGGAGCTGTTTTTT	CASSFDGPGELFF
NA	TRBV5-1	NA	TRBJ2-7	TGCGCCAGCAGCTTGGGGAGCGCCGAGCAGTACTTC	CASSLGSAEQYF
NA	TRBV11-1	few	TRBJ1-5	TGTGCCAGCAGCTTCCATAGCAATCAGCCCCAGCATTTT	CASSFHSNQPQHF
NA	TRBV27	NA	TRBJ1-1	TGTGCCAGCAGTTCTGACATAGGGAACACTGAAGCTTTCTTT	CASSSDIGNTEAFF
NA	TRBV27	NA	TRBJ2-7	TGTGCCAGCAGTAGTCGGGGGGCGGGGTACGAGCAGTACTTC	CASSSRGAGYEQYF
TRBD1	TRBV7-9	NA	TRBJ1-2	TGTGCCAGCAGCTCCCGGGACAGCGTCTATGGCTACACCTTC	CASSSRDSVYGYTF
TRBD1	TRBV6-1	few	TRBJ1-4	TGTGCCAGCAGTGGAGGGACAGGGGGCAATGAAAAACTGTTTTTT	CASSGGTGGNEKLFF
NA	TRBV27	NA	TRBJ1-6	TGTGCCAGCGGTCGACAGGCTCCCCGTTCACCCCTCCACTTT	CASGRQAPRSPLHF
TRBD1	TRBV27	NA	TRBJ2-7	TGTGCCAGCAGCCCCCCGGGACAGGGGGCTCACGAGCAGTACTTC	CASSPPGQGAHEQYF
NA	TRBV29-1	NA	TRBJ1-2	TGCAGCGTCGAAGACAGGTTAAACGGCTACACCTTC	CSVEDRLNGYTF
TRBD1	TRBV7-9	once	TRBJ1-4	TGTGCCAGCAGCTACAGGGGGATGAAGGGCCAGGGGAATGAAAAACTGTTTTTT	CASSYRGMKGQGNEKLFF
NA	TRBV13	NA	TRBJ1-5	TGTGCCAGCAGCTTTCCGGGAAGTTATCAGCCCCAGCATTTT	CASSFPGSYQPQHF
NA	TRBV6-6	once	TRBJ1-5	TGTGCCAGCGGGGACACCTATAATCAGCCCCAGCATTTT	CASGDTYNQPQHF
NA	TRBV5-1	NA	TRBJ2-7	TGCGCCAGCAGCTTCCGGGGGGCCCCCTACGAGCAGTACTTC	CASSFRGAPYEQYF
TRBD2	TRBV5-6	NA	TRBJ2-7	TGTGCCAGCAGCTCCATAGCGGGAGGGGTCCCGGACGAGCAGTACTTC	CASSSIAGGVPDEQYF
NA	TRBV2	NA	TRBJ1-5	TGTGCCAGAACAGGGTGGGGGTTGAGGGTTAATCAGCCCCAGCATTTT	CARTGWGLRVNQPQHF
NA	TRBV13	NA	TRBJ1-6	TGTGCCAGCAGCCCCCACCCAGGGGAGTTGTCACCCCTCCACTTT	CASSPHPGELSPLHF
NA	TRBV27	NA	TRBJ2-7	TGTGCCAGCAGTCCGGGACACCGTGCGTACGAGCAGTACTTC	CASSPGHRAYEQYF
NA	TRBV28	NA	TRBJ2-3	TGTGCCAGCAGTTTATTAGGTCTACAGAACACAGATACGCAGTATTTT	CASSLLGLQNTDTQYF
NA	TRBV6-1	NA	TRBJ2-7	TGTGCCAGCAGTGAATCACAGGTTCTCGCCACCCACGAGCAGTACTTC	CASSESQVLATHEQYF
TRBD1	TRBV7-8	NA	TRBJ2-1	TGTGCCAGCAGCTTGGAAGGGGGCGCCTACAATGAGCAGTTCTTC	CASSLEGGAYNEQFF
TRBD2	TRBV13	NA	TRBJ2-1	TGTGCCAGCAGCTTAGGGACTAGCGGGGGTGGTGAGCAGTTCTTC	CASSLGTSGGGEQFF
NA	TRBV5-1	few	TRBJ1-1	TGCGCCAGCAGCTCCCGGACAGAAGCTTTCATCGGACGGAACACTGAAGCTTTCTTT	CASSSRTEAFIGRNTEAFF
TRBD2	TRBV5-1	NA	TRBJ2-7	TGCGCCAGCAGCTTCACCCCAAGCGGGGTAAGGAACGAGCAGTACTTC	CASSFTPSGVRNEQYF
TRBD2	TRBV7-9	NA	TRBJ2-7	TGTGCCAGCAGCTTAGAATGGGCGGGGGGGCCTTACGAGCAGTACTTC	CASSLEWAGGPYEQYF
NA	TRBV5-1	few	TRBJ1-2	TGCGCCAGCAGCTTGGAGACAACCCTTAACTATGGCTACACCTTC	CASSLETTLNYGYTF